The 21 T cell receptor beta chains reported below all come from one sample, sequenced in a study of OX40 agonist ivuxolimab in advanced cancers. Clones were read by immunoSEQ multiplex PCR, and TCRdb kept only the in-frame ones, dropping some. The data show tens of thousands of clones, with roughly 89% seen just once and approximately 4.5% held by the top ten. This material consisted of CD4+ or CD8+ T cells sorted from blood, taken in a trial of the OX40 agonist ivuxolimab. These receptors were obtained from an adult with an advanced solid tumor such as melanoma, head and neck, liver or kidney cancer.

The chain links TRBV30 to TRBJ2-4; maybe TRBD1 (6 bases). Looked up from germline, CDR1 is GTSNPN and CDR2 is SVGIG (reference sequence). This CDR3 is 21 amino acids long. V was cut by 1 base and J by 0 bases, with 28 bases left in between. Here the CDR3 reads CAWSARLFRDTNPIAKNIQYF. Written as DNA, the CDR3 is TGTGCCTGGAGTGCCCGGTTATTTAGGGACACTAACCCGATAGCCAAAAACATTCAGTACTTC.

The rearrangement uses TRBV18 and TRBJ2-7, with TRBD1 as a possible D gene (5 bases). CDR3 size: 14 residues. Looked up from germline, CDR1 is KGHSH and CDR2 is LQKENI. V lost 4 bases and J lost 0, with 10 bases in between. The CDR3 DNA reads as TGTGCCAGCTCACGACAGACCAGCTCCTACGAGCAGTACTTC. Its protein product is CASSRQTSSYEQYF.

The gene calls are TRBV5-6 and TRBJ2-2, with 8 nucleotides matching TRBD2. Germline loops: CDR1 SGHDT, CDR2 YYEEEE. The J segment lost 5 bases and the V segment lost 7 bases, leaving 10 bases of the junction unmatched. CDR3 length: 15 residues. The CDR3 DNA follows: TGTGCCAGCGGTGCGGGGGGCCGGTGGACCGGGGAGCTGTTTTTT. This gives the protein CASGAGGRWTGELFF.

This clone was seen more than once but under ten times. The CDR3 coding sequence is TGTGCCAGCAGCTCTCCGGCGGGGGCCTCCTACGAGCAGTACTTC. Translated, it gives CASSSPAGASYEQYF. The chain recombines TRBV11-2 with TRBJ2-7, with a weak D call TRBD2 (7 bases). The CDR3 is 15 residues long. Looked up from germline, CDR1 is SGHAT and CDR2 is FQNNGV. The ends were cut back, 4 bases at V and 0 bases at J, with 13 bases in the middle.

The chain links TRBV27 to TRBJ1-1; 7 bases agree with TRBD1. The V and J ends lost 7 bases and 4 bases, in that order; junction bases with no gene match: 6. The CDR3 length is 13 residues. Germline CDR1 and CDR2: MNHEY and SMNVEV (reference sequence). The CDR3 bases are TGTGCCAGCAAGGACAGGTCCCGCACTGAAGCTTTCTTT. Encoded protein: CASKDRSRTEAFF.

The rearrangement joins TRBV2 to TRBJ1-1; D might be TRBD1 (5 bases). Germline assignment: CDR1 SNHLY and CDR2 FYNNEI. The CDR3 covers 13 residues. Trimming left V 7 bases short and J 5 bases short, with 14 bases between. The CDR3 sequence is CASTTDSWTEAFF. The CDR3 bases are TGTGCCAGCACCACCGACAGTTGGACTGAAGCTTTCTTT.

The chain links TRBV11-3 to TRBJ2-2, with D maybe TRBD2 (5 bases). The CDR3 sequence is 16 residues long. The germline V gene encodes CDR1 SGHNT and CDR2 YENEEA. V lost 5 bases and J lost 5, with 18 bases in between. The DNA for the CDR3 is TGTGCCAGCAGCCCCCGGGTCTCTGAGGGTACCGGGGAGCTGTTTTTT. It yields the protein CASSPRVSEGTGELFF.

The rearrangement uses TRBV10-3 and TRBJ2-5, with 8 bases identical to TRBD2. J was trimmed by 5 bases and V by 2 bases; bases with no gene match: 10. This CDR3 is 16 amino acids long. CDR1 is ENHRY and CDR2 is SYGVKD in the germline V gene. CDR3 DNA: TGTGCCATCAGTGAGGGTGTTAGCGGGGAGGTGGAGACCCAGTACTTC. It yields the protein CAISEGVSGEVETQYF.

This chain connects TRBV7-2 to TRBJ2-2, with TRBD1 matching over 8 bases. This CDR3 region has 17 residues. Trimming removed 1 base from V and 3 bases from J; junction bases left unmatched: 7. In germline, CDR1 is SGHTA, CDR2 FQGNSA. The CDR3 protein is CASSLDLRTGYTGELFF. Here the CDR3 DNA reads TGTGCCAGCAGCTTAGATCTTAGGACAGGGTACACCGGGGAGCTGTTTTTT.

This chain links TRBV6-1 with TRBJ2-1; a possible D gene is TRBD2 (6 bases). This CDR3 comprises 11 residues. CDR1 MNHNS and CDR2 SASEGT come from the germline V gene. V lost 10 bases and J lost 4, with 8 bases in between. This CDR3 is CATGLYNEQFF. DNA for the CDR3: TGTGCCACCGGACTATACAATGAGCAGTTCTTC.

This chain connects TRBV28 to TRBJ2-1; the match to TRBD1 covers 7 bases. The germline CDR1 and CDR2 sequences are MDHEN and SYDVKM. V trimming: 6 bases; J trimming: 8 bases; junction bases outside the gene matches: 13. The CDR3 runs 15 residues. The CDR3 DNA sequence: TGTGCCAGCAGAATTACCGGACAGGCCCCCCATGAGCAGTTCTTC. Translation gives CASRITGQAPHEQFF.

This rearrangement joins TRBV29-1 to TRBJ2-2; no firm D call. The CDR3 is 14 residues long. CDR1 is SQVTM, CDR2 ANQGSEA, per germline. Trimming removed 4 bases at V and 1 base at J, with 10 bases between. This chain's CDR3 is CSVVDWVNTGELFF. DNA of the CDR3: TGCAGCGTTGTCGACTGGGTGAACACCGGGGAGCTGTTTTTT.

V and J are TRBV29-1 and TRBJ2-5; possibly TRBD1 or TRBD2 for D (6 bases each). CDR3 length: 15 residues. V was shortened by 5 bases and J by 7 bases, with 23 bases between the two germline ends. Germline assignment: CDR1 SQVTM and CDR2 ANQGSEA. CDR3 DNA sequence: TGCAGCGTTAGCGAGCGGTACAAGGGGGGAGGGACCCAGTACTTC. Protein product: CSVSERYKGGGTQYF.

This chain joins TRBV5-1 and TRBJ2-1; 7 nucleotides align to TRBD2. Germline CDR1 is SGHRS and CDR2 is YFSETQ. The CDR3 runs to 15 residues. After removal of 4 bases from V and 7 bases from J, the junction contained 11 bases not matched to a gene. The CDR3 DNA sequence: TGCGCCAGCAGCCGTTCAGGCGGGAGCAAAAATGAGCAGTTCTTC. Its protein is CASSRSGGSKNEQFF.

The gene calls are TRBV2 and TRBJ2-5; 9 bases are a match to TRBD2. The CDR3 spans 13 residues. Germline-derived CDR1 and CDR2 are SNHLY and FYNNEI. J was trimmed by 5 bases and V by 7 bases; bases with no gene match: 5. CDR3 bases: TGTGCCAGCACGGGGAGCGGGAGGGAGACCCAGTACTTC. Protein sequence: CASTGSGRETQYF.

V gene TRBV4-1 combines with J gene TRBJ2-3; 12 bases match TRBD2. V lost 2 bases, J lost 4 bases, and 13 bases stayed unmatched. Per germline, CDR1 MGHRA and CDR2 YSYEKL. The CDR3 spans 19 residues. The CDR3 sequence is CASSQFRASGGAGADTQYF. CDR3 in DNA: TGCGCCAGCAGCCAATTCCGGGCTAGCGGGGGGGCCGGTGCAGATACGCAGTATTTT.

This rearrangement joins TRBV7-9 to TRBJ1-1, with D perhaps TRBD1 (5 bases). This CDR3 has 14 amino acids. The germline V gene has CDR1 SEHNR and CDR2 FQNEAQ (reference sequence). The V end was cut by 5 bases, the J end by 0 bases, with 10 bases between. DNA of the CDR3: TGTGCCAGCAGCGTTACAGGCGTGAACACTGAAGCTTTCTTT. This sequence encodes CASSVTGVNTEAFF.

V and J are TRBV6-1 and TRBJ2-3; perhaps TRBD1 as D (6 bases). The CDR3 is made up of 15 amino acids. With 5 bases removed from V and 4 bases from J, the gap between germline ends came to 16 bases. CDR1 is MNHNS and CDR2 is SASEGT in the germline V gene. The CDR3 is CASSPGLGAADTQYF. CDR3 nucleotide sequence: TGTGCCAGCAGTCCGGGGTTGGGGGCGGCAGATACGCAGTATTTT.

The genes are TRBV6-6 and TRBJ2-2, with 8 positions matching TRBD1. Germline V gene lookup returns CDR1 MNHNY and CDR2 SVGAGI (reference sequence). This CDR3 has 13 residues. Losses at the gene ends were 8 bases for V and 3 bases for J; bases not matched to a gene: 2. The CDR3: CASGQGDTGELFF. CDR3 coding DNA: TGTGCCAGCGGACAGGGAGACACCGGGGAGCTGTTTTTT.

The chain joins TRBV4-1 to TRBJ2-5; the D gene is possibly TRBD2 (6 bases). V dropped 0 bases and J dropped 1 base, with 12 bases sitting between them. Germline V gene sequence: CDR1 MGHRA, CDR2 YSYEKL. The CDR3 extends over 16 amino acids. In DNA, the CDR3 is TGCGCCAGCAGCCAAGATGGATCGGGGGTCCAAGAGACCCAGTACTTC. This sequence encodes CASSQDGSGVQETQYF.

The rearrangement links TRBV5-6 to TRBJ1-1, with D maybe TRBD1 (5 bases). The CDR3 is made up of 13 amino acids. Trimming took off 3 bases at V and 7 bases at J, with 13 bases between the two ends. Germline CDR1 reads SGHDT; CDR2 reads YYEEEE. The CDR3 DNA is TGTGCCAGCAGCTCGGATCAGGGAAATGAAGCTTTCTTT. Its protein product is CASSSDQGNEAFF.